This TCR beta chain was documented in a study of CD8 T cells in ankylosing spondylitis. General observations from the study: The authors reported significant enrichment of disease-linked clones in matched ankylosing spondylitis synovial fluid.

Each CDR3 protein is one row after TCRdb ran MiXCR on the 5' RACE reads. The table includes around 180,000 distinct CDR3 sequences, roughly 13% detected once. V shed 1 base and J shed 3 bases, with 15 bases lying between them. Per germline, CDR1 SQVTM and CDR2 ANQGSEA. The CDR3 spans 15 residues. This clonotype was counted at least ten times. Its antigen is unknown. The chain couples TRBV29-1 to TRBJ2-5, with a tentative D call TRBD2 (5 bases). The source material was blood, either unsorted or a sorted T cell fraction (not recorded which). This receptor was obtained from a female donor with ankylosing spondylitis or in good health (not recorded which). The CDR3 sequence: CSVEGTPSSEETQYF. The CDR3 coding sequence is TGCAGCGTTGAAGGGACTCCAAGTTCCGAAGAGACCCAGTACTTC.